Listed below are T cell receptor beta chains from one sample, sequenced in a study of shared clonotypes between healthy human individuals. The protocol was immunoSEQ multiplex PCR, while the TCRdb copy is restricted to in-frame clones and leaves out a portion. The sample consists of about 2.2 million clones, 80% to 95% of them appearing once. Specimen: naive CD8+ T cells from PBMCs. The origin of the receptors is a young man in good health. Some clones in this sample may be carry-over from other donors' samples. Each CDR3 is given with its conserved first and last residue. A D gene is named only where the DNA matches it firmly. Clone size is stated in some rows and not others, as once, few, many or a class when expanded.

D,size,J,V,DNA,CDR3
NA,NA,TRBJ1-5,TRBV4-2,TGTGCCAGCAGCCAAGCTATGAGGTTGAATCAGCCCCAGCATTTT,CASSQAMRLNQPQHF
TRBD1,NA,TRBJ1-2,TRBV28,TGTGCCAGCAGCTCCCTGTGGCAGGGGGCATGGGGCTACACCTTC,CASSSLWQGAWGYTF
NA,NA,TRBJ2-7,TRBV14,TGTGCCAGCAGCCCCCAAGGGGCGGGAGAGCAGTACTTC,CASSPQGAGEQYF
NA,NA,TRBJ1-5,TRBV11-2,TGTGCCAGCAGCCCCGGGAGAGGGGACAATCAGCCCCAGCATTTT,CASSPGRGDNQPQHF
TRBD2,NA,TRBJ2-3,TRBV7-9,TGTGCCAGCAGCTTGGGGGTCTCACTAGCGGCGGTAACAGATACGCAGTATTTT,CASSLGVSLAAVTDTQYF
NA,NA,TRBJ2-7,TRBV7-9,TGTGCCAGCAGCTCATCCAGCAAGGCCTACGAGCAGTACTTC,CASSSSSKAYEQYF
TRBD1,NA,TRBJ1-3,TRBV15,TGTGCCACCAGCAGAGTTCCACAGGGGGCGCAGGACACCATATATTTT,CATSRVPQGAQDTIYF
NA,NA,TRBJ1-1,TRBV19,TGTGCCACGCGGAGGGGGGCGCCTATGAACACTGAAGCTTTCTTT,CATRRGAPMNTEAFF
NA,NA,TRBJ2-2,TRBV4-1,TGCGCCAGCAGCCAAGATCACCCGATCGGGGGCGCCGGGGAGCTGTTTTTT,CASSQDHPIGGAGELFF
NA,NA,TRBJ2-1,TRBV5-1,TGCGCCAGCAGCTGGACGCCCGGGGCGGGACCGAACAATGAGCAGTTCTTC,CASSWTPGAGPNNEQFF
NA,NA,TRBJ1-6,TRBV30,TGTGCCTGGCGGTCCTATAATTCACCCCTCCACTTT,CAWRSYNSPLHF
TRBD1,NA,TRBJ2-7,TRBV30,TGTGCCTGGAGTGTGGGGACAGGGGGGTTTAGAGAGCAGTACTTC,CAWSVGTGGFREQYF
NA,NA,TRBJ2-2,TRBV9,TGTGCCAGCAGCGTACAGGGAGTAGGGAACACCGGGGAGCTGTTTTTT,CASSVQGVGNTGELFF
NA,NA,TRBJ1-4,TRBV9,TGTGCCAGCAGCGTAGACAGTAGTAATGAAAAACTGTTTTTT,CASSVDSSNEKLFF
NA,NA,TRBJ1-1,TRBV5-5,TGTGCCAGCAGCTGGGGGGCGGGGACCCTTGATGAAGCTTTCTTT,CASSWGAGTLDEAFF
NA,few,TRBJ1-1,TRBV15,TGTGCCACCAGCAGAGATCGAACGGATGAAGCTTTCTTT,CATSRDRTDEAFF
NA,NA,TRBJ2-1,TRBV7-2,TGTGCCAGCAGCTACGGGACTGGGTACAATGAGCAGTTCTTC,CASSYGTGYNEQFF
NA,NA,TRBJ2-2,TRBV5-6,TGTGCCAGCAGCTTGCTGGGTGTATCGGCCGGGGAGCTGTTTTTT,CASSLLGVSAGELFF
NA,NA,TRBJ2-5,TRBV28,TGTGCCAGCAGTTTATCTTGGGGGGAGACCCAGTACTTC,CASSLSWGETQYF